The 28 T cell receptor beta chains below were found in one sample sequenced in a study of blood T cell repertoires in COVID-19. The protocol was immunoSEQ multiplex PCR, while the TCRdb copy is restricted to in-frame clones and leaves out a portion. Among 95,000 to 110,000 clones listed, more than 80% were seen once. Sequencing used peripheral blood. Receptor source: a man between 60 and 75 years old with acute or convalescent COVID-19.

Notes on this clone: One end of the junction is discordant with germline, which a read error may explain. The V and J genes are TRBV11-2 and TRBJ2-1; 9 positions agree with TRBD1. Germline V gene sequence: CDR1 SGHAT, CDR2 FQNNGV. This CDR3 has 11 residues. This chain's CDR3 is CASRTRDRVIF. In nucleotides, the CDR3 is TGTGCCAGCAGGACACGGGACAGGGTAATCTTC.

J is TRBJ2-3 and V is TRBV7-9; D might be TRBD2 (6 bases). Germline CDR1 SEHNR, CDR2 FQNEAQ (reference sequence). Between the trimmed V and J ends, which lost 4 bases and 4 bases, there was a span of 15 bases. The CDR3 totals 15 residues. CDR3 sequence reads: CASSSQREVSDTQYF. As DNA, the CDR3 is TGTGCCAGCAGCTCCCAGAGGGAGGTTTCAGATACGCAGTATTTT.

This clone appeared a few times. The J gene is TRBJ1-1, the V gene TRBV6-5; 7 positions agree with TRBD1. Trimming cost V 7 bases and J 1 base; bases outside gene matches: 9. Germline lookup yields CDR1 MNHEY and CDR2 SVGAGI. The CDR3 contains 15 residues. DNA of the CDR3: TGTGCCAGCATGCTAACCGGGACAGCGAACACTGAAGCTTTCTTT. Its translation is CASMLTGTANTEAFF.

The CDR3 DNA reads TGCAGCGTTCACCGGACTAGCGGGGGACCATCGTACTTCCCAGATACGCAGTATTTT. Protein: CSVHRTSGGPSYFPDTQYF. The chain has TRBV29-1 and TRBJ2-3; 13 bases are a match to TRBD2. V was pared by 5 bases and J by 4 bases, with 18 bases of the junction left unmatched. Germline V gives CDR1 SQVTM, CDR2 ANQGSEA. The CDR3 spans 19 residues.

This chain links TRBV6-6 with TRBJ2-7; 7 nucleotides match TRBD2. The CDR3 is 15 residues long. From germline, CDR1 is MNHNY and CDR2 SVGAGI (reference sequence). The ends lost 2 bases at V and 0 bases at J; junction bases unmatched: 4. The chain's CDR3 is CASSYSQRDSYEQYV. CDR3 DNA sequence: TGTGCCAGCAGTTACAGCCAGCGGGACTCCTACGAGCAGTACGTC.

The rearrangement uses TRBV6-5 and TRBJ1-1; D gene uncertain. V lost 3 bases and J lost 1, with 6 bases in between. The CDR3 spans 13 residues. CDR1 and CDR2 (germline): MNHEY, SVGAGI. The CDR3 coding sequence is TGTGCCAGCAGTTATCCGGGGAACACTGAAGCTTTCTTT. Protein: CASSYPGNTEAFF.

The gene calls are TRBV10-3 and TRBJ2-2; no clear D gene. Germline CDR1 ENHRY, CDR2 SYGVKD. This CDR3 is built from 11 residues. Trimming removed 4 bases at V and 5 bases at J, with 2 bases between. CDR3 sequence reads: CAISATGELFF. DNA for the CDR3: TGTGCCATCAGTGCGACCGGGGAGCTGTTTTTT.

This rearrangement joins TRBV11-3 to TRBJ1-3; no definite D call. V lost 1 base and J 4 bases, leaving 8 bases between the germline ends. Germline V gives CDR1 SGHNT, CDR2 YENEEA. The CDR3 totals 14 residues. The CDR3 protein is CASSLGAVGNTIYF. The CDR3 bases are TGTGCCAGCAGCTTAGGGGCAGTCGGAAACACCATATATTTT.

The gene calls are TRBV18 and TRBJ2-4; 9 bases line up with TRBD1. Germline trimming cut 0 bases from V and 5 bases from J; bases unmatched to any gene: 5. The germline gives CDR1 KGHSH, CDR2 LQKENI. The CDR3 runs to 16 residues. The CDR3 nucleotides read TGTGCCAGCTCACCACCAAAACAGGGGGCCCAAAACATTCAGTACTTC. The encoded protein is CASSPPKQGAQNIQYF. Full variable domain (rest looked up from reference TRBV18 and TRBJ2-4): NAGVMQNPRHLVRRRGQEARLRCSPMKGHSHVYWYRQLPEEGLKFMVYLQKENIIDESGMPKERFSAEFPKEGPSILRIQQVVRGDSAAYFCASSPPKQGAQNIQYFGAGTRLSVL.

This rearrangement joins TRBV24-1 to TRBJ2-1; D not resolved. Germline assignment: CDR1 KGHDR and CDR2 SFDVKD. The CDR3 runs 15 residues. V shed 5 bases and J shed 6 bases, with 16 bases lying between them. The CDR3 reads CATSGASPRPNEQFF. The CDR3 nucleotides read TGTGCCACCAGTGGGGCGAGCCCCCGGCCCAATGAGCAGTTCTTC.

The V gene is TRBV24-1, the J gene TRBJ2-5, with 8 nucleotides matching TRBD1. The CDR3 extends over 16 amino acids. The ends lost 4 bases at V and 4 bases at J; junction bases unmatched: 10. CDR1 is KGHDR and CDR2 is SFDVKD in the germline V gene. The CDR3 DNA reads TGTGCCACCAGTGACCCCGGACAGGGACCTATAGAGACCCAGTACTTC. Amino acid sequence: CATSDPGQGPIETQYF.

This chain links TRBV6-5 with TRBJ1-1, with D possibly matching TRBD1 (5 bases). Germline loops: CDR1 MNHEY, CDR2 SVGAGI. The CDR3 totals 13 residues. The V gene lost 8 bases and the J gene lost 1 base, with 11 bases spanning the gap. CDR3 bases: TGTGCCAGCTGGGGCCCGAGGAACACTGAAGCTTTCTTT. This translates into CASWGPRNTEAFF.

The V gene is TRBV5-5, the J gene TRBJ1-1; weak D call: TRBD1 (6 bases). V gave up 2 bases and J gave up 1 base, with 9 bases separating them. Germline CDR1 and CDR2: SGHKS and YYEKEE (reference sequence). The CDR3 is made up of 14 amino acids. The chain's CDR3 is CASSLLQGNTEAFF. In nucleotides, the CDR3 is TGTGCCAGCAGCTTACTACAGGGGAACACTGAAGCTTTCTTT.

The CDR3 DNA reads as TGTGCCAGCAGCTTTGGGGCGAGGAACTACGAGCAGTACTTC. Translation: CASSFGARNYEQYF. This chain links TRBV5-6 with TRBJ2-7, with D possibly being TRBD1 (5 bases). The germline V and J ends were trimmed by 2 bases and 3 bases, with 12 bases remaining between them. The CDR3 totals 14 residues. From germline, CDR1 is SGHDT and CDR2 YYEEEE.

J is TRBJ2-7 and V is TRBV28; possibly TRBD2 for D (5 bases). V was clipped by 4 bases and J by 3 bases, with 16 bases between them. This CDR3 has 15 amino acids. The germline V gene encodes CDR1 MDHEN and CDR2 SYDVKM. The CDR3 sequence is CASSYLGERDYEQYF. The CDR3, as DNA: TGTGCCAGCAGTTATTTGGGCGAGAGGGACTACGAGCAGTACTTC.

The chain couples TRBV2 to TRBJ1-3, with 8 bases fitting TRBD1. The CDR3 is 15 residues long. Germline trimming cut 5 bases from V and 4 bases from J; bases unmatched to any gene: 7. Germline-derived CDR1 and CDR2 are SNHLY and FYNNEI. CDR3 nucleotide sequence: TGTGCCAGCAGTCCCAGGACAGGGTCGGGAAACACCATATATTTT. Protein sequence: CASSPRTGSGNTIYF.

The chain has TRBV5-1 and TRBJ2-7, with 7 bases fitting TRBD1. Losses at the gene ends were 3 bases for V and 2 bases for J; bases not matched to a gene: 5. This CDR3 comprises 14 residues. Germline lookup yields CDR1 SGHRS and CDR2 YFSETQ. CDR3 residues: CASSYDRVPYEQYF. CDR3 sequence (DNA): TGCGCCAGCAGCTACGACAGGGTCCCCTACGAGCAGTACTTC.

This chain links TRBV11-2 with TRBJ2-2; 8 positions agree with TRBD1. V was clipped by 4 bases and J by 7 bases; unmatched bases: 8. The V gene's germline CDR1 is SGHAT and CDR2 FQNNGV. CDR3 length: 15 residues. The DNA for the CDR3 is TGTGCCAGCAGCTCCAGTAGGACAGGGTTCGGGGAGCTGTTTTTT. Protein: CASSSSRTGFGELFF.

The CDR3 region has the DNA TGCGCCACCGACGGGACAGGGGACAACATCGGCTACTCTGGAAACACCATATATTTT. Translation gives CATDGTGDNIGYSGNTIYF. The rearrangement links TRBV10-2 to TRBJ1-3; 10 positions agree with TRBD1. The CDR3 consists of 19 residues. Germline assignment: CDR1 WSHSY and CDR2 SAAADI. V was pared by 10 bases and J by 0 bases, with 18 bases of the junction left unmatched.

J is TRBJ2-1 and V is TRBV28; tentative D call: TRBD1 (5 bases). V lost 5 bases and J lost 10, with 21 bases in between. The CDR3 is 15 residues long. Looked up from germline, CDR1 is MDHEN and CDR2 is SYDVKM. The CDR3 DNA follows: TGTGCCAGCAGTCCCCTCCGCGGACAAAAACTGGAGCAGTTCTTC. Translation: CASSPLRGQKLEQFF.

A single count supports this clone. This chain connects TRBV19 to TRBJ1-6; a weak D match, TRBD1 (5 bases). Trimming removed 7 bases at V and 9 bases at J, with 13 bases between. Germline V CDR1 and CDR2: LNHDA, SQIVND (reference sequence). This CDR3 has 13 residues. CDR3 residues: CASKGLSSSPLHF. The DNA for the CDR3 is TGTGCCAGTAAGGGACTATCTTCTTCACCCCTCCACTTT.

CDR3: CASSPRDPGQKGYTF. DNA of the CDR3: TGCGCCAGCAGCCCTCGAGATCCGGGACAGAAGGGCTACACCTTC. This chain links TRBV4-3 with TRBJ1-2; TRBD1 matches 7 bases. Unmatched junction bases numbered 13, after V lost 4 bases and J lost 8 bases. Germline-derived CDR1 and CDR2 are LGHNA and YSLEER. The CDR3 has 15 residues.

The rearrangement joins TRBV5-1 to TRBJ2-1, with 7 bases fitting TRBD2. The CDR3 loop spans 15 amino acids. Germline-derived CDR1 and CDR2 are SGHRS and YFSETQ. J gave up 4 bases and V 6 bases, and 10 bases lay outside the gene matches. In DNA form, the CDR3 reads TGCGCCAGCAAACCAGCGGGAACTACGTACAATGAGCAGTTCTTC. Its translation: CASKPAGTTYNEQFF.

The chain has TRBV19 and TRBJ1-5; D call uncertain. In germline, CDR1 is LNHDA, CDR2 SQIVND (reference sequence). The CDR3 spans 15 residues. The ends were cut back, 0 bases at V and 10 bases at J, with 16 bases in the middle. Written as DNA, the CDR3 is TGTGCCAGTAGTATAGATAGGTTAGTTGGAGTTCCCCAGCATTTT. Amino acids: CASSIDRLVGVPQHF.

The J gene is TRBJ2-3, the V gene TRBV29-1; 7 bases line up with TRBD1. V shed 7 bases, J shed 1 base, and the junction held 5 bases outside the gene matches. CDR3 length: 13 residues. CDR1 is SQVTM, CDR2 ANQGSEA, per germline. For the CDR3, the DNA is TGCAGCGGTGACGGGACAGGCACAGATACGCAGTATTTT. Its protein product is CSGDGTGTDTQYF.

The chain uses TRBV21-1 and TRBJ1-5. TRBV21-1 is recorded as a pseudogene. This CDR3 is built from 14 residues. The CDR3 coding sequence is TGTGCCGGTGGAGGAGGGAAAGTCAATCAGCCCCAGCATTTT. It codes for CAGGGGKVNQPQHF.

The chain joins TRBV28 to TRBJ1-5, with 7 bases identical to TRBD1. The CDR3 contains 13 residues. Germline V gene sequence: CDR1 MDHEN, CDR2 SYDVKM. The junction had 2 bases not matched to a gene; V was cut back by 5 bases and J by 4 bases. For the CDR3, the DNA is TGTGCCAGCAGTCTGGACAGGAATCAGCCCCAGCATTTT. Its translation: CASSLDRNQPQHF.

V usage is TRBV5-1 and J usage is TRBJ1-2; D is unclear. With 4 bases removed from V and 11 bases from J, the gap between germline ends came to 21 bases. The CDR3 totals 14 residues. Germline V gene sequence: CDR1 SGHRS, CDR2 YFSETQ. The CDR3 reads CASSPAINTASYTF. DNA for the CDR3: TGCGCCAGCAGCCCCGCCATTAATACAGCTTCTTACACCTTC. The complete variable domain, with remaining parts taken from reference TRBV5-1 and TRBJ1-2, reads KAGVTQTPRYLIKTRGQQVTLSCSPISGHRSVSWYQQTPGQGLQFLFEYFSETQRNKGNFPGRFSGRQFSNSRSEMNVSTLELGDSALYLCASSPAINTASYTFGSGTRLTVV.